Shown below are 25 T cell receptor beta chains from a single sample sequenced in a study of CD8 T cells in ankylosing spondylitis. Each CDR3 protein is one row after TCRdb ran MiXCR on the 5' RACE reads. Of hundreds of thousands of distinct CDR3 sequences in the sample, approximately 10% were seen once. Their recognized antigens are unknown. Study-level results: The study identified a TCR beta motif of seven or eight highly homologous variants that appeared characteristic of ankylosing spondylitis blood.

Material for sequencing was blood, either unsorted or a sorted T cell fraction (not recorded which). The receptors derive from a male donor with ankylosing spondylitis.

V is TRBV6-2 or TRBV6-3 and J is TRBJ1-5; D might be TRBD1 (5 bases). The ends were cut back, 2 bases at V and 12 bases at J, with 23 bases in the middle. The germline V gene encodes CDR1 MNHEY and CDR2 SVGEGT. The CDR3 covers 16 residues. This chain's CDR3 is CASSYRPGFSIGGQHF. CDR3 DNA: TGTGCCAGCAGTTACAGGCCAGGGTTTTCAATTGGGGGCCAGCATTTT.

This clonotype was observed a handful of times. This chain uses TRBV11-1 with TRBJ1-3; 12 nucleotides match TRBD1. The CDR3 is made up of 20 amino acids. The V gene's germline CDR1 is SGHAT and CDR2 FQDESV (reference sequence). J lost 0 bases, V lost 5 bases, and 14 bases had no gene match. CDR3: CASSGPVRDRGRFSGNTIYF. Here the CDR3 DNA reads TGTGCCAGCAGCGGCCCGGTCCGGGACAGGGGGCGATTCTCTGGAAACACCATATATTTT.

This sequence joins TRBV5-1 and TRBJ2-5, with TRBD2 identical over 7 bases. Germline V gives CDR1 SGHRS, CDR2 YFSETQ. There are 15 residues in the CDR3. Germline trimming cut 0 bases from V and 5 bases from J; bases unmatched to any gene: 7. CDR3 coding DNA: TGCGCCAGCAGCTTGGGGTCGGGAGGTTCGGAGACCCAGTACTTC. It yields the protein CASSLGSGGSETQYF.

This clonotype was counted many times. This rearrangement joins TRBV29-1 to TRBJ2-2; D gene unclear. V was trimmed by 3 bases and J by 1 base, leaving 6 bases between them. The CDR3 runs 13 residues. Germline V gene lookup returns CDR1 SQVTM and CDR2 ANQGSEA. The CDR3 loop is CSVDRENTGELFF. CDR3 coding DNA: TGCAGCGTTGATAGGGAGAACACCGGGGAGCTGTTTTTT.

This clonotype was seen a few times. The CDR3 bases are TGTGCCAGCACCCCCGCTAGCGGGCCCACAGATACGCAGTATTTT. Translating it yields CASTPASGPTDTQYF. This chain uses TRBV7-2 with TRBJ2-3; 8 bases are a match to TRBD2. Germline V gives CDR1 SGHTA, CDR2 FQGNSA. The V segment lost 7 bases and the J segment 2 bases; nucleotides outside the gene matches: 8. The CDR3 consists of 15 residues.

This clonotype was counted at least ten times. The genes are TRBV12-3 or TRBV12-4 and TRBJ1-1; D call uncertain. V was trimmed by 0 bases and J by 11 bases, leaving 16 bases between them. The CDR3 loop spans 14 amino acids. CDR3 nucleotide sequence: TGTGCCAGCAGTTTAGCGGTATCCAGACGTAAGGCTTTCTTT. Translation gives CASSLAVSRRKAFF.

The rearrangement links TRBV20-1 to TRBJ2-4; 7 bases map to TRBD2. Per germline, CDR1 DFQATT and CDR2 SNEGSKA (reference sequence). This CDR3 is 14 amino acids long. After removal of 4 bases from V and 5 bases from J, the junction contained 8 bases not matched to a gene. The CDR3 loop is CSAIKAGLQNIQYF. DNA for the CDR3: TGCAGTGCTATCAAAGCGGGACTTCAAAACATTCAGTACTTC.

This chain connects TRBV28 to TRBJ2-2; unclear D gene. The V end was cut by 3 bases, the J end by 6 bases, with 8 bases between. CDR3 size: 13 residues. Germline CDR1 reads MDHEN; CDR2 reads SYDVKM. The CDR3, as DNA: TGTGCCAGCAGTTTCTACCGTGCCGGGGAGCTGTTTTTT. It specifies CASSFYRAGELFF.

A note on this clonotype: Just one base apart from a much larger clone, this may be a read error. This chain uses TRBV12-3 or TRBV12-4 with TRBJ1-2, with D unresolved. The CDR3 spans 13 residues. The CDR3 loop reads CASSHAEGYGYIF. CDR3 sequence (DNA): TGTGCCAGCAGCCACGCAGAGGGCTATGGCTACATCTTC.

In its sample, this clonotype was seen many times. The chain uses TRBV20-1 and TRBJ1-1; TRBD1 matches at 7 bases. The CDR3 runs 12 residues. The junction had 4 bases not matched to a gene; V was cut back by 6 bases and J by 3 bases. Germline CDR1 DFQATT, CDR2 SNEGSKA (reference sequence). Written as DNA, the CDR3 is TGCAGTGCAAGACAGGGCTACACTGAAGCTTTCTTT. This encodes CSARQGYTEAFF.

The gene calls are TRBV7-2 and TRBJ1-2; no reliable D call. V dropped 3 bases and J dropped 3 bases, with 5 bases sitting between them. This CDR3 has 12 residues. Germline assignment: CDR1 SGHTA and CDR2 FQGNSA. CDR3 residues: CASSFPHYGYTF. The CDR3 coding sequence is TGTGCCAGCAGCTTCCCCCACTATGGCTACACCTTC.

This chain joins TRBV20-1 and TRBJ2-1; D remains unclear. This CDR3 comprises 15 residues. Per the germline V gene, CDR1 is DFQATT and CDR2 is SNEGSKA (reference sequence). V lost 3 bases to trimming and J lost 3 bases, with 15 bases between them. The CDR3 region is CSASRGVRLYNEQFF. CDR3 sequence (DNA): TGCAGTGCTAGTCGCGGAGTTCGCCTCTACAATGAGCAGTTCTTC.

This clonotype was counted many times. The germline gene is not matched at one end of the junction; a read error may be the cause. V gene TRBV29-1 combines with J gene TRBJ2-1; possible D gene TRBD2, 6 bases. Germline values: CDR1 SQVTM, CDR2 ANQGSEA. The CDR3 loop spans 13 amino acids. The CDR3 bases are TGCAGGGTTGGAACTAGCCTAAACAATGAGCAGTTCTTC. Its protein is CRVGTSLNNEQFF.

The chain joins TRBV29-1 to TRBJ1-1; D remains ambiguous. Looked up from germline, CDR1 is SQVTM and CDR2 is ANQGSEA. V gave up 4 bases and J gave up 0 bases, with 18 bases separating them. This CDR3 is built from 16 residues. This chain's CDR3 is CSVVGLSHQMNTEAFF. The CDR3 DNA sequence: TGCAGCGTTGTTGGATTATCCCACCAAATGAACACTGAAGCTTTCTTT.

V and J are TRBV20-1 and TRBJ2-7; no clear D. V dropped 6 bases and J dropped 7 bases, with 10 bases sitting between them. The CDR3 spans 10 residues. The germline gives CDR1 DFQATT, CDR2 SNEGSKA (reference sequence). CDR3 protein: CSAQSREQYF. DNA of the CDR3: TGCAGTGCCCAGAGTAGAGAGCAGTACTTC.

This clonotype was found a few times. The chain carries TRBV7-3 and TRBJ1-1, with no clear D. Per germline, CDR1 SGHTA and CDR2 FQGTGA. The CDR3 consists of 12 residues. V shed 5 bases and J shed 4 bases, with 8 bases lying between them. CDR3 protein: CASSPSGTEAFF. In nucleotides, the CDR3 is TGTGCCAGCAGCCCAAGCGGCACTGAAGCTTTCTTT.

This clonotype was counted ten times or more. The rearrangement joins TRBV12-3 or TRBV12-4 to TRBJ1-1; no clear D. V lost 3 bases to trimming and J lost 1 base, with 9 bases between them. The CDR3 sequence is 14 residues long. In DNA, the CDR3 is TGTGCCAGCAGTTTGGGCAGCCCGAACACTGAAGCTTTCTTT. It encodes CASSLGSPNTEAFF.

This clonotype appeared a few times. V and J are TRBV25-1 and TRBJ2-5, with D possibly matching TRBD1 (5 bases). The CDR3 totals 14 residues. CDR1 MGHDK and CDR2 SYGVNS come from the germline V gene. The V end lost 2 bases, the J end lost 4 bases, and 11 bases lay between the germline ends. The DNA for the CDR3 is TGTGCCAGCAGTGAAAGGGGTGTGAGAGAGACCCAGTACTTC. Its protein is CASSERGVRETQYF. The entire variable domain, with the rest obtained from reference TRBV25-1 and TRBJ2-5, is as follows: EADIYQTPRYLVIGTGKKITLECSQTMGHDKMYWYQQDPGMELHLIHYSYGVNSTEKGDLSSESTVSRIRTEHFPLTLESARPSHTSQYLCASSERGVRETQYFGPGTRLLVL.

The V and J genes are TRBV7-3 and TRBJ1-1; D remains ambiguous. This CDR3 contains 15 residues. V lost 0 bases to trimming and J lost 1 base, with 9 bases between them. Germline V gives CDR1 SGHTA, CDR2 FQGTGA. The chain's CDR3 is CASSLTPGPNTEAFF. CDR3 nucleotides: TGTGCCAGCAGCTTAACCCCCGGGCCGAACACTGAAGCTTTCTTT.

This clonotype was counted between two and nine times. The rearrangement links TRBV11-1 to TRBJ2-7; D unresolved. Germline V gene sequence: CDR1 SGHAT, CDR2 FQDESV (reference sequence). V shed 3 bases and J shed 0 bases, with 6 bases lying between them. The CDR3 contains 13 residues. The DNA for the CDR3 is TGTGCCAGCAGCTTTAAGGGCTCCTACGAGCAGTACTTC. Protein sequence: CASSFKGSYEQYF.

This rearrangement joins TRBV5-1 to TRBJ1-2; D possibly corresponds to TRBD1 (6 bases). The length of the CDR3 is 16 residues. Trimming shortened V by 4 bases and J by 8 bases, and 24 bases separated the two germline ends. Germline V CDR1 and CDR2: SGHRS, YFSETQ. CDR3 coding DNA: TGCGCCAGCAGCCCCATTACAGGGCCTGAGGGCGGGGGCTACACCTTC. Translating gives CASSPITGPEGGGYTF.

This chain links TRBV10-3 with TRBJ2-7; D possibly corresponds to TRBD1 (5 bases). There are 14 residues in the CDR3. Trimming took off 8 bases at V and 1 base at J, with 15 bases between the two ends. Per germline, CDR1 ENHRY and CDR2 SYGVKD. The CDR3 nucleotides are TGTGCCATCCGACCTCCAGGGCAGTCCTACGAGCAGTACTTC. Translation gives CAIRPPGQSYEQYF.

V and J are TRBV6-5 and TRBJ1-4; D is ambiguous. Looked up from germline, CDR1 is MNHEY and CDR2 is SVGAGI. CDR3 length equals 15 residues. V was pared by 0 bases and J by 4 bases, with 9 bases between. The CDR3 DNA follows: TGTGCCAGCAGTTACTCTCTGGGCATTAATGAAAAACTGTTTTTT. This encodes CASSYSLGINEKLFF.

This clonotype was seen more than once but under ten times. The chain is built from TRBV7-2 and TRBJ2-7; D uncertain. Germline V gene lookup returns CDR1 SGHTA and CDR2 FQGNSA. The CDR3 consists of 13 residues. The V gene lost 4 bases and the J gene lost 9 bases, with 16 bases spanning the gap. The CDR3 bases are TGTGCCAGCAGCTCTTTTGAGCCTACGAGGCAGTACTTC. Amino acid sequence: CASSSFEPTRQYF.

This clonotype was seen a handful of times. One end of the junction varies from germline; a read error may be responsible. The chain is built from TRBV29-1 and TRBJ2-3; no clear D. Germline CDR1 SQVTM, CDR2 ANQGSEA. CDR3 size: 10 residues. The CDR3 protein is CTVDSDTQYF. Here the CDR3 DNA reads TGCACCGTTGATTCAGATACGCAGTATTTT.